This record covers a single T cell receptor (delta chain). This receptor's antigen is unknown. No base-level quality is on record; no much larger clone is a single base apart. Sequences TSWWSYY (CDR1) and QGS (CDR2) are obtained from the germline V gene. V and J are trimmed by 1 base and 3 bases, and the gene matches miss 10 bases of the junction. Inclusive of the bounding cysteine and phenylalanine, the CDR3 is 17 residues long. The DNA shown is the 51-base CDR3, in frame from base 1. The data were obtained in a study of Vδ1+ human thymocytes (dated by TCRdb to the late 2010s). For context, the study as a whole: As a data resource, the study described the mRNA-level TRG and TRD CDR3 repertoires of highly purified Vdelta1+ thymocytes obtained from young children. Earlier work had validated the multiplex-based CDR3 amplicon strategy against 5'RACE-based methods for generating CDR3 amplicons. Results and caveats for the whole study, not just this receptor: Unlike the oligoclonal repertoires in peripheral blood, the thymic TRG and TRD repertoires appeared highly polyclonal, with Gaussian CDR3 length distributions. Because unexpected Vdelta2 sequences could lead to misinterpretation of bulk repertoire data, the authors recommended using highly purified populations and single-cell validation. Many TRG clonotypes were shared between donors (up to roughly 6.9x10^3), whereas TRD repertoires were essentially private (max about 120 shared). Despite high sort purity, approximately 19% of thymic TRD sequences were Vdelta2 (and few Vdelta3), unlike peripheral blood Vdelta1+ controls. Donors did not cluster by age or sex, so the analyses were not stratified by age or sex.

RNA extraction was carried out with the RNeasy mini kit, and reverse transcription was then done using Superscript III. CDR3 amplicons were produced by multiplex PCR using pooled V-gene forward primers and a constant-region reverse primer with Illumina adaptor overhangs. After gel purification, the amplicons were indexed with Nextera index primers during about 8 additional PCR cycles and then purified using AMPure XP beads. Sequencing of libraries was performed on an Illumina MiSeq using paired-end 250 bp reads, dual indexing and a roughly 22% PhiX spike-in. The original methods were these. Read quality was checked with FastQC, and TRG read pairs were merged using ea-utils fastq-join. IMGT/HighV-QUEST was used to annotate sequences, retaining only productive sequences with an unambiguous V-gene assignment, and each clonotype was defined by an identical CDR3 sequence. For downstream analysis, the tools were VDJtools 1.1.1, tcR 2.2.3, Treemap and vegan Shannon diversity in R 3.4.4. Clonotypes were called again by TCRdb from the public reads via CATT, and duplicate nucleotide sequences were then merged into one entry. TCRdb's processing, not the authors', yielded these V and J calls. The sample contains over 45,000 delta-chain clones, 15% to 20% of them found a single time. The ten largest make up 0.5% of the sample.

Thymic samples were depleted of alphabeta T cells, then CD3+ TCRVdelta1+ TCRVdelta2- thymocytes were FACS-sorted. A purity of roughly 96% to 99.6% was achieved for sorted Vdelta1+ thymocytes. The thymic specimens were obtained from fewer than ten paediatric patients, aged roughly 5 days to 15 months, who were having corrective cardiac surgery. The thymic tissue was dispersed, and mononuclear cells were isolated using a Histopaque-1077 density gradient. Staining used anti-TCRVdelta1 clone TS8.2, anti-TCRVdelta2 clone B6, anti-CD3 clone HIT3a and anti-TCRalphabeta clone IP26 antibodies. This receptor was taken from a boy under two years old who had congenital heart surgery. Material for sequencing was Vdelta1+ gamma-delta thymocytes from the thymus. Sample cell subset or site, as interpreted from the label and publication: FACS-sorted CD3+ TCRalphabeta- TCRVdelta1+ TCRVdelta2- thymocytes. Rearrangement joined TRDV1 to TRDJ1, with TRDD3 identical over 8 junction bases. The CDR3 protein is CALGEQPRGYYPDKLIF. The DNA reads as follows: TGTGCTCTTGGGGAACAGCCAAGGGGATACTATCCCGATAAACTCATCTTT.